This T cell receptor beta chain was captured by sequencing in a study of cytomegalovirus exposure and HLA in healthy donors. Study observations and caveats: For TCR beta chains, V- and J-gene trimming was later linked to a missense DCLRE1C variant. Later work found that TCR association rates differed between HLA loci; DRB1 had the most and HLA-C the fewest. TRBV6-2, TRBV6-3 and some other V segments were unresolvable in 87-base-pair reads. Solely CMV serostatus was available to characterize immune exposure.

As to this clone: Its antigen is currently unknown.

PCR was performed using 60 Vbeta and 13 Jbeta primers. Sequencing was performed with immunoSEQ multiplex PCR; in TCRdb, only in-frame clones are kept and a portion is missing. Seen in this sample are about 210,000 clones; the ten most common clones hold less than 1%. This CDR3 has 17 amino acids. Trimming stripped 0 bases from V and 4 bases from J, with 16 bases between. CDR1 MGHRA and CDR2 YSYEKL come from the germline V gene. This clonotype was sampled from a woman aged 30 to 39 in good health and CMV-seropositive. The rearrangement joins TRBV4-1 to TRBJ2-1; D perhaps matches TRBD2 (6 bases). The material sequenced was PBMCs. CDR3 loop: CASSQETGESGYNEQFF. CDR3 coding DNA: TGCGCCAGCAGCCAAGAGACCGGGGAGAGCGGGTACAATGAGCAGTTCTTC.